Following are 16 T cell receptor beta chains from one sample sequenced in a study of blood T cell repertoires in COVID-19. This table comes from immunoSEQ multiplex PCR, and its TCRdb copy is limited to in-frame clones, with some not included. The sample comprises roughly 180,000 clones, under 85% of which are singletons, and approximately 7.3% rests with the top ten. The sample was peripheral blood. These receptor sequences come from a human donor in a cohort sampled during active COVID-19.

The V and J genes are TRBV2 and TRBJ2-6, with 7 nucleotides matching TRBD1. CDR1 and CDR2 from the germline V gene are SNHLY and FYNNEI. The CDR3 length is 21 residues. Trimming at V came to 3 bases and at J to 2 bases, leaving 19 bases not matched to a gene. For the CDR3, the DNA is TGTGCCAGCAGTGAGTTTAACCCCGGACAGGTAGCACCGACTGGGGCCAACGTCCTGACTTTC. Translated: CASSEFNPGQVAPTGANVLTF.

The gene calls are TRBV5-6 and TRBJ2-7, with D possibly being TRBD1 (6 bases). The CDR3 has 14 amino acids. Germline values: CDR1 SGHDT, CDR2 YYEEEE. V was pared by 0 bases and J by 3 bases, with 10 bases between. Here the CDR3 reads CASSLGVGGYEQYF. In DNA form, the CDR3 reads TGTGCCAGCAGCTTGGGTGTAGGGGGCTACGAGCAGTACTTC. Drawing the rest from reference TRBV5-6 and TRBJ2-7, the complete variable domain is DAGVTQSPTHLIKTRGQQVTLRCSPKSGHDTVSWYQQALGQGPQFIFQYYEEEERQRGNFPDRFSGHQFPNYSSELNVNALLLGDSALYLCASSLGVGGYEQYFGPGTRLTVT.

The chain links TRBV27 to TRBJ1-2; TRBD1 matches 8 bases. Unmatched junction bases numbered 6, after V lost 4 bases and J lost 2 bases. The germline gives CDR1 MNHEY, CDR2 SMNVEV (reference sequence). The CDR3 covers 15 residues. In DNA form, the CDR3 reads TGTGCCAGCAGTTCCTGGACAGGGCGGAACTATGGCTACACCTTC. It is translated as CASSSWTGRNYGYTF.

This chain connects TRBV5-6 to TRBJ1-6; 12 nucleotides align to TRBD1. The CDR3 contains 18 residues. Per the germline V gene, CDR1 is SGHDT and CDR2 is YYEEEE. V trimming: 3 bases; J trimming: 3 bases; junction bases outside the gene matches: 7. The chain's CDR3 is CASSSGTGGFYYNSPLHF. CDR3 bases: TGTGCCAGCAGCTCCGGGACAGGGGGCTTTTACTATAATTCACCCCTCCACTTT. The full variable domain, its missing parts supplied by reference TRBV5-6 and TRBJ1-6, is DAGVTQSPTHLIKTRGQQVTLRCSPKSGHDTVSWYQQALGQGPQFIFQYYEEEERQRGNFPDRFSGHQFPNYSSELNVNALLLGDSALYLCASSSGTGGFYYNSPLHFGNGTRLTVT.

This chain links TRBV12-3 or TRBV12-4 with TRBJ2-1; TRBD2 might be the D (6 bases). Trimming removed 6 bases from V and 9 bases from J, with 9 bases in between. This CDR3 comprises 11 residues. CDR3 loop: CASRTAGEQFF. The DNA for the CDR3 is TGTGCCAGCAGGACAGCGGGTGAGCAGTTCTTC.

This chain uses TRBV19 with TRBJ1-5; D possibly corresponds to TRBD1 (5 bases). CDR1 is LNHDA, CDR2 SQIVND, per germline (reference sequence). The V gene lost 7 bases and the J gene lost 3 bases, with 16 bases spanning the gap. The CDR3 sequence is 15 residues long. CDR3 loop: CASNDSGPLNQPQHF. As DNA, the CDR3 is TGTGCCAGTAATGACAGTGGACCCCTCAATCAGCCCCAGCATTTT.

The rearrangement uses TRBV5-4 and TRBJ2-1; 9 positions match TRBD1. V dropped 1 base and J dropped 7; count of bases not matched to a gene: 12. Germline CDR1 and CDR2: SGHNT and YYREEE (reference sequence). CDR3 length equals 17 residues. The CDR3 sequence is CASSLKGAGTGRNEQFF. CDR3 in DNA: TGTGCCAGCAGCTTGAAAGGGGCCGGGACAGGGAGGAATGAGCAGTTCTTC. The whole variable domain, remainder taken from reference TRBV5-4 and TRBJ2-1, is ETGVTQSPTHLIKTRGQQVTLRCSSQSGHNTVSWYQQALGQGPQFIFQYYREEENGRGNFPPRFSGLQFPNYSSELNVNALELDDSALYLCASSLKGAGTGRNEQFFGPGTRLTVL.

About this clone itself: Other DNA sequences in this sample translate to the same CDR3. This rearrangement joins TRBV11-2 to TRBJ1-1; 7 bases fit TRBD1. V lost 7 bases, J lost 1 base, and 9 bases stayed unmatched. Germline V gene lookup returns CDR1 SGHAT and CDR2 FQNNGV. This CDR3 comprises 15 residues. Written as DNA, the CDR3 is TGTGCCAGCATCGAAGGGACAGTCAAGAACACTGAAGCTTTCTTT. Translation gives CASIEGTVKNTEAFF.

The chain carries TRBV20-1 and TRBJ2-1; D remains unclear. The CDR3 covers 10 residues. Germline CDR1 reads DFQATT; CDR2 reads SNEGSKA (reference sequence). V was pared by 1 base and J by 9 bases, with 4 bases between. The CDR3 DNA follows: TGCAGTGCTAGAGGGAGTGAGCAGTTCTTC. Amino acids: CSARGSEQFF.

The chain carries TRBV5-4 and TRBJ1-2; TRBD1 agrees at 9 bases. Germline V gives CDR1 SGHNT, CDR2 YYREEE (reference sequence). Germline trimming cut 1 base from V and 2 bases from J; bases unmatched to any gene: 3. The CDR3 loop spans 15 amino acids. CDR3 in amino acids: CASSLRGTGNYGYTF. The CDR3 DNA reads as TGTGCCAGCAGCTTGAGAGGGACAGGGAACTATGGCTACACCTTC.

V and J are TRBV12-5 and TRBJ2-5; tentatively, D is TRBD2 (7 bases). Trimming stripped 4 bases from V and 4 bases from J, with 19 bases between. This CDR3 is built from 16 residues. Germline CDR1 LGHNT, CDR2 FRNRAP. CDR3 protein: CASGSPYTGRGETQYF. DNA of the CDR3: TGTGCTAGTGGTTCGCCATATACAGGGAGGGGAGAGACCCAGTACTTC.

The chain employs TRBV6-1 and TRBJ1-2, with D hard to call. Trimming cost V 0 bases and J 2 bases, with 7 bases left between them. This CDR3 comprises 14 residues. The germline V gene encodes CDR1 MNHNS and CDR2 SASEGT. DNA of the CDR3: TGTGCCAGCAGTGAAGCTCGAGGGAACTATGGCTACACCTTC. This sequence encodes CASSEARGNYGYTF.

The rearrangement links TRBV7-9 to TRBJ1-1, with a possible D match to TRBD1 (6 bases). The CDR3 consists of 14 residues. V was shortened by 1 base and J by 1 base, with 7 bases between the two germline ends. Looked up from germline, CDR1 is SEHNR and CDR2 is FQNEAQ (reference sequence). The CDR3: CASSLGRGNTEAFF. CDR3 nucleotides: TGTGCCAGCAGCTTAGGCAGGGGGAACACTGAAGCTTTCTTT.

The chain uses TRBV5-6 and TRBJ1-2; 9 nucleotides agree with TRBD1. V lost 3 bases to trimming and J lost 4 bases; unmatched junction nucleotides: 7. Germline values: CDR1 SGHDT, CDR2 YYEEEE. The CDR3 extends over 15 amino acids. The CDR3 loop is CASSYRDRALYGYTF. CDR3 in DNA: TGTGCCAGCAGCTACCGGGACAGGGCCCTCTATGGCTACACCTTC.

The J gene is TRBJ1-1, the V gene TRBV6-5; 9 nucleotides line up with TRBD1. The CDR3 totals 14 residues. Trimming removed 6 bases from V and 11 bases from J; junction bases left unmatched: 13. Per germline, CDR1 MNHEY and CDR2 SVGAGI. CDR3 loop: CASRRTGDPWGAFF. CDR3 nucleotides: TGTGCCAGCAGGAGGACAGGGGACCCTTGGGGGGCTTTCTTT.

This clone was observed once. The chain is built from TRBV18 and TRBJ1-2; D gene ambiguous. CDR3 length equals 16 residues. Germline V gene data show CDR1 as KGHSH and CDR2 as LQKENI. Between the trimmed V and J ends, which lost 2 bases and 4 bases, there was a span of 17 bases. CDR3 loop: CASSPATEGRGYGYTF. The CDR3 DNA sequence: TGTGCCAGCTCACCAGCAACGGAGGGCCGCGGCTATGGCTACACCTTC.